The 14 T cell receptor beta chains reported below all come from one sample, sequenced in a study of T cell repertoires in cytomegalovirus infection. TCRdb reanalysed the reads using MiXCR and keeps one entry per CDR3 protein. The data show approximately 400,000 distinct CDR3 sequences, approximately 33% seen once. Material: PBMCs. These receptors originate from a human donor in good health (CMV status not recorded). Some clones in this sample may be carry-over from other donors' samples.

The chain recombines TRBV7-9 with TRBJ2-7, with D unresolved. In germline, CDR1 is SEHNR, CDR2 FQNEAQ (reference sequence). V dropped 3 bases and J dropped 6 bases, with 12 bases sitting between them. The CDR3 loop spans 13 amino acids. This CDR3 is CASSFKTVFEQYF. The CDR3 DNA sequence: TGTGCCAGCAGCTTTAAGACCGTTTTCGAGCAGTACTTC.

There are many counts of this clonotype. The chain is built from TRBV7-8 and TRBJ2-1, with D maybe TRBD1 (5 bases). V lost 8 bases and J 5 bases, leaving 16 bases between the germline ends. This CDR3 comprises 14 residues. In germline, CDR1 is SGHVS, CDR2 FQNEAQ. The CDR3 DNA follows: TGTGCCAGCGGGTTTTTGGTGGGGCACAATGAGCAGTTCTTC. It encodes CASGFLVGHNEQFF.

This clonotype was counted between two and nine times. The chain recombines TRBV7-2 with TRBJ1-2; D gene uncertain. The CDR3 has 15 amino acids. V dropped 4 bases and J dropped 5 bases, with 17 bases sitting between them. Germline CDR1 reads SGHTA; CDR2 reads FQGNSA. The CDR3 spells CASSSQSGGDYGYTF. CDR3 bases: TGTGCCAGCAGCTCACAATCAGGCGGAGATTATGGCTACACCTTC.

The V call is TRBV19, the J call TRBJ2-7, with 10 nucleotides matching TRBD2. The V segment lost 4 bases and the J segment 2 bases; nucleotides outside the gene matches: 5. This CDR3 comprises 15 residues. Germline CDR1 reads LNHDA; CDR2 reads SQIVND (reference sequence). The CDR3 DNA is TGTGCCAGTAGTACCGCTAGCGGGGGTACCTACGAGCAGTACTTC. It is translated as CASSTASGGTYEQYF.

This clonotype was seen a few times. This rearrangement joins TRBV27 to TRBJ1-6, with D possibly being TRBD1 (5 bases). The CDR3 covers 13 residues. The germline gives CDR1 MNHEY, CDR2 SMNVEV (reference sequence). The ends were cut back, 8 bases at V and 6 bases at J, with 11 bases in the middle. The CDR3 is CASAAGSNSPLHF. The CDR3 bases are TGTGCCAGCGCGGCAGGGAGTAATTCACCCCTCCACTTT.

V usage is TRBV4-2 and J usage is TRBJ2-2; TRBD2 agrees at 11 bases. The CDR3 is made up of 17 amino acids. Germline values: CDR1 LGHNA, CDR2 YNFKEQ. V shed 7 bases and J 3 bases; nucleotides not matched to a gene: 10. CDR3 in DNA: TGTGCCAGCAACCTTCTAGCGGGGGGCGCGGACACCGGGGAGCTGTTTTTT. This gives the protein CASNLLAGGADTGELFF.

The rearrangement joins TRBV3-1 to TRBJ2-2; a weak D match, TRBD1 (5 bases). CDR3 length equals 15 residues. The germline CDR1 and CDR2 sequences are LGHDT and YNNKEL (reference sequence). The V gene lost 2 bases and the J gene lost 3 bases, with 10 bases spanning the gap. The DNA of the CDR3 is TGTGCCAGCAGCCAACTCAGGGTGGACACCGGGGAGCTGTTTTTT. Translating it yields CASSQLRVDTGELFF.

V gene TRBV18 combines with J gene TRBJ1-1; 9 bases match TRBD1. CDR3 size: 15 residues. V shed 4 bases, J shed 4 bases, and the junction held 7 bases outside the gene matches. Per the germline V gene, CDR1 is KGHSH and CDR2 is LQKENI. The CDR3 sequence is CASSHDRGSSTEAFF. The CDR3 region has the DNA TGTGCCAGCTCACATGACAGGGGGTCGAGCACTGAAGCTTTCTTT.

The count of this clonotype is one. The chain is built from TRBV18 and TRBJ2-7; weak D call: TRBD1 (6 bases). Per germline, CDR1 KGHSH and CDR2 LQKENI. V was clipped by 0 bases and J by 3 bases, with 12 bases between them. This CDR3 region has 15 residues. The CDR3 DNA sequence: TGTGCCAGCTCACCACCAGACGGACAGAACTACGAGCAGTACTTC. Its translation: CASSPPDGQNYEQYF. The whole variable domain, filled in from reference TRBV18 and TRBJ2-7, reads NAGVMQNPRHLVRRRGQEARLRCSPMKGHSHVYWYRQLPEEGLKFMVYLQKENIIDESGMPKERFSAEFPKEGPSILRIQQVVRGDSAAYFCASSPPDGQNYEQYFGPGTRLTVT.

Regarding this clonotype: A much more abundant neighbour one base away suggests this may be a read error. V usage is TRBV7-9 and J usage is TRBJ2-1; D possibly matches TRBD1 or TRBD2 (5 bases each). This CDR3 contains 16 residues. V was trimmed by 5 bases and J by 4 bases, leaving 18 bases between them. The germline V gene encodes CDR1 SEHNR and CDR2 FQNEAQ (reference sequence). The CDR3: CASSLLGRTLYNEQFF. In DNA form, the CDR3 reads TGTGCCAGCAGCCTGTTGGGACGGACCCTTTACAATGAGCAGTTCTTC.

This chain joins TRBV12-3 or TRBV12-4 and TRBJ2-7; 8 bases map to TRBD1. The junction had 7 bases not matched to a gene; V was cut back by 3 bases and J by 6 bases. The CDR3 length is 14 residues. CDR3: CASSFGRGLGEQYF. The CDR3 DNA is TGTGCCAGCAGTTTCGGCAGGGGGCTCGGCGAGCAGTACTTC.

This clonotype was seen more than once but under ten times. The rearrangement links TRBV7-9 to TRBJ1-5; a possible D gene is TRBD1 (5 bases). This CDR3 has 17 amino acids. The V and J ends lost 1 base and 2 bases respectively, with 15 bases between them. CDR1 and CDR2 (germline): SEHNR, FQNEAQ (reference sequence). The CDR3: CASSLGSGTLGNQPQHF. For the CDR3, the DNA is TGTGCCAGCAGCTTAGGCTCCGGGACCTTGGGCAATCAGCCCCAGCATTTT.

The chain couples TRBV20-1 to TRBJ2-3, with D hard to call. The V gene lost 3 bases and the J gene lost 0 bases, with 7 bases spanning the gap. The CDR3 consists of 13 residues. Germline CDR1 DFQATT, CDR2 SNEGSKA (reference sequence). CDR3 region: CSARASSTDTQYF. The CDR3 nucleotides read TGCAGTGCTAGGGCCTCTAGCACAGATACGCAGTATTTT.

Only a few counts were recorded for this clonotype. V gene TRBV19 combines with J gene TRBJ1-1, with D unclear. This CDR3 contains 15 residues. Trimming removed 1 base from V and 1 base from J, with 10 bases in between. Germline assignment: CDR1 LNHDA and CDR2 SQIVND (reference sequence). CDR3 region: CASSIVAGWNTEAFF. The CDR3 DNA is TGTGCCAGTAGTATAGTAGCGGGGTGGAACACTGAAGCTTTCTTT.